This passage covers 13 T cell receptor beta chains from one sample sequenced in a study of cytomegalovirus exposure and HLA in healthy donors. In the PCR, 60 Vbeta and 13 Jbeta primers were used. The method was immunoSEQ multiplex PCR; TCRdb's version includes in-frame clones alone and lacks a portion of them. The sample records about 130,000 clones, roughly 85% being singletons. The sequenced sample was PBMCs. Receptor source: a man aged 18-30 years in good health and CMV-seropositive.

This chain links TRBV2 with TRBJ2-7, with 7 nucleotides matching TRBD1. CDR1 SNHLY and CDR2 FYNNEI come from the germline V gene. Trimming took 6 bases from V and 0 from J; bases not matched to a gene: 5. The CDR3 extends over 14 amino acids. The CDR3 sequence is CASSGQASSYEQYF. DNA for the CDR3: TGTGCCAGCAGCGGACAGGCGAGCTCCTACGAGCAGTACTTC.

The chain is built from TRBV6-5 and TRBJ2-7; D possibly corresponds to TRBD1 (6 bases). Germline V gene sequence: CDR1 MNHEY, CDR2 SVGAGI. The V end was cut by 0 bases, the J end by 6 bases, with 9 bases between. The CDR3 runs to 13 residues. This chain's CDR3 is CASSYSRDTEQYF. Here the CDR3 DNA reads TGTGCCAGCAGTTACTCCCGGGACACCGAGCAGTACTTC.

The V and J genes are TRBV28 and TRBJ1-4; TRBD1 aligns across 7 bases. This CDR3 is built from 14 residues. Germline assignment: CDR1 MDHEN and CDR2 SYDVKM. V shed 5 bases and J 8 bases; nucleotides not matched to a gene: 8. The CDR3: CASSLRTGYEKLFF. The CDR3 DNA reads as TGTGCCAGCAGTCTCCGGACAGGCTACGAAAAACTGTTTTTT.

This clone was seen more than once but under ten times. This rearrangement joins TRBV18 to TRBJ2-5, with D possibly being TRBD1 (5 bases). The V gene's germline CDR1 is KGHSH and CDR2 LQKENI. CDR3 length: 14 amino acids. Trimming removed 6 bases from V and 2 bases from J, with 13 bases in between. CDR3 loop: CASSSRGLQETQYF. CDR3 coding DNA: TGTGCCAGCTCTTCTAGGGGCCTTCAAGAGACCCAGTACTTC.

The V gene is TRBV18, the J gene TRBJ1-1; 7 bases fit TRBD1. Germline-derived CDR1 and CDR2 are KGHSH and LQKENI. With 6 bases clipped from V and 7 bases from J, the junction kept 8 bases outside the gene matches. CDR3 length: 13 residues. This chain's CDR3 is CASSDRVYGEAFF. CDR3 bases: TGTGCCAGCTCTGACAGGGTTTACGGTGAAGCTTTCTTT. The full variable domain, in which reference TRBV18 and TRBJ1-1 provide the parts outside the CDR3, is NAGVMQNPRHLVRRRGQEARLRCSPMKGHSHVYWYRQLPEEGLKFMVYLQKENIIDESGMPKERFSAEFPKEGPSILRIQQVVRGDSAAYFCASSDRVYGEAFFGQGTRLTVV.

This clone occurred a few times. J is TRBJ1-2 and V is TRBV18, with 8 bases identical to TRBD1. CDR1 and CDR2 (germline): KGHSH, LQKENI. This CDR3 has 16 amino acids. Losses at the gene ends were 2 bases for V and 2 bases for J; bases not matched to a gene: 7. This CDR3 is CASSPIDRGLNYGYTF. CDR3 in DNA: TGTGCCAGCTCACCAATCGACAGGGGACTAAACTATGGCTACACCTTC.

V is TRBV27 and J is TRBJ2-1; weak D call: TRBD2 (6 bases). The V end lost 3 bases, the J end lost 4 bases, and 16 bases lay between the germline ends. The CDR3 runs 16 residues. The V gene's germline CDR1 is MNHEY and CDR2 SMNVEV (reference sequence). CDR3 residues: CASSFGDWDSYNEQFF. DNA for the CDR3: TGTGCCAGCAGTTTCGGAGATTGGGACTCTTACAATGAGCAGTTCTTC.

The chain links TRBV5-1 to TRBJ1-1; a possible D gene is TRBD1 (5 bases). Trimming took 4 bases from V and 4 from J, leaving 17 bases between them. The CDR3 extends over 15 amino acids. Germline CDR1 reads SGHRS; CDR2 reads YFSETQ. The DNA for the CDR3 is TGCGCCAGCAGCCCGGCCGGGGGAGTAGGCACTGAAGCTTTCTTT. Protein sequence: CASSPAGGVGTEAFF.

This chain joins TRBV4-1 and TRBJ2-2, with D uncertain. Germline CDR1 reads MGHRA; CDR2 reads YSYEKL. Trimming took 3 bases from V and 3 from J, leaving 8 bases between them. The CDR3 length is 14 residues. Written as DNA, the CDR3 is TGCGCCAGCAGCCAGACACAGCACACCGGGGAGCTGTTTTTT. Its protein is CASSQTQHTGELFF.

The CDR3 loop reads CASSWQGGQETQYF. DNA for the CDR3: TGTGCCAGCAGCTGGCAGGGGGGTCAAGAGACCCAGTACTTC. V gene TRBV7-7 combines with J gene TRBJ2-5, with TRBD1 as a possible D gene (7 bases). Germline assignment: CDR1 SSHAT and CDR2 FNYEAQ (reference sequence). Trimming removed 4 bases at V and 2 bases at J, with 11 bases between. This CDR3 spans 14 amino acids.

The chain recombines TRBV2 with TRBJ2-1, with 8 positions matching TRBD2. The CDR3 has 17 amino acids. CDR1 and CDR2 from the germline V gene are SNHLY and FYNNEI. The V segment lost 5 bases and the J segment 0 bases; nucleotides outside the gene matches: 9. The CDR3 sequence: CASSSATSVSSYNEQFF. Here the CDR3 DNA reads TGTGCCAGCAGTAGTGCGACTAGCGTGAGCTCCTACAATGAGCAGTTCTTC.

The CDR3 loop reads CASSGTSPSGGDTQYF. CDR3 DNA sequence: TGTGCCAGCAGTGGGACTAGCCCCTCGGGGGGAGATACGCAGTATTTT. This rearrangement joins TRBV2 to TRBJ2-3, with 8 positions matching TRBD2. CDR3 size: 16 residues. After removal of 4 bases from V and 5 bases from J, the junction contained 11 bases not matched to a gene. CDR1 SNHLY and CDR2 FYNNEI come from the germline V gene.

V gene TRBV5-1 combines with J gene TRBJ2-2, with D perhaps TRBD1 (6 bases). The length of the CDR3 is 15 residues. Germline CDR1 and CDR2: SGHRS and YFSETQ. V lost 3 bases and J lost 4, with 13 bases in between. CDR3 DNA sequence: TGCGCCAGCAGCTCGGACAGTTGGAGCACCGGGGAGCTGTTTTTT. Translation gives CASSSDSWSTGELFF. The full variable domain, completed using reference TRBV5-1 and TRBJ2-2, is KAGVTQTPRYLIKTRGQQVTLSCSPISGHRSVSWYQQTPGQGLQFLFEYFSETQRNKGNFPGRFSGRQFSNSRSEMNVSTLELGDSALYLCASSSDSWSTGELFFGEGSRLTVL.